This TCR beta chain was captured in a study of PD-L1 blockade in urothelial cancer (dated by TCRdb to about 2017). In the study overall: All patients started therapy around 2014 and received atezolizumab 1,200 mg intravenously every 3 weeks. Durable clinical benefit was achieved by nine patients and was not achieved by 20 patients. Patients had an ECOG performance status of 0 or 1 and had received between 0 and 3 prior chemotherapy regimens. Blood samples were analyzed 3 weeks after the start of treatment (second dose) and 6 weeks after the start of treatment. Pretreatment tumor samples, along with matched peripheral blood collected serially before and after atezolizumab treatment, underwent TCR sequencing. An exploratory multi-omic analysis was conducted of the somatic, immune and clinical correlates of response to PD-L1 blockade with atezolizumab in urothelial cancer. A median of roughly 140,000 T cells and 80,000 to 100,000 unique TCRs was obtained from blood samples, and a median clonality of roughly 0.082 was observed. Pretreatment blood TCR-seq was available for twenty-nine patients, at least one posttreatment blood collection was obtained for around 25 patients, and tumor TCR-seq was available for around 25 patients. About nine tenths of the roughly 29 patients were males with bladder-origin urothelial cancer, and about 60% of the 29 reported a prior smoking history. Progression-free survival longer than 6 months counted as durable clinical benefit, and TCR features were additionally tested against both progression-free and overall survival. In the same patients, whole exome sequencing and RNA sequencing of pretreatment tumors were performed in addition to TCR sequencing.

Points on this clone: Its antigen remains unidentified. The sample holds no much larger clone one base away, and base qualities are not on file.

The time point label on this specimen signifies: pretreatment peripheral blood. The cohort comprised around 31 patients with locally advanced or metastatic urothelial carcinoma treated at Memorial Sloan Kettering on a trial protocol. Peripheral blood mononuclear cells were collected pretreatment and during treatment, with between 1 and 8 total time points per patient. The Qiagen DNeasy Blood extraction kit was used to purify genomic DNA from total PBMCs and tumor samples. PBMCs were collected pretreatment and during treatment, and were isolated and stored as previously described. In the germline V gene, CDR1 corresponds to SGHDT and CDR2 to YYEEEE. Cut back by 2 bases and 0 bases, the V and J ends lie 6 bases apart. Its CDR3 holds 14 amino acids, cysteine through phenylalanine. The retained sequence is limited to the CDR3, 42 bases, with the frame set at the first base. To estimate absolute template abundance from read counts, synthetic TCR analog templates were spiked into each PCR. TCRbeta CDR3 regions were amplified from genomic DNA with bias-controlled V and J gene primers using the immunoSEQ assay. Sequencing of rearranged TCRbeta segments was done at approximately 20X coverage. Regarding the original processing steps: Sequencing errors were corrected by clustering and CDR3s were annotated against IMGT to assign V, D and J genes. Out-of-frame and stop-codon sequences were excluded, and only productive TCRbeta rearrangements were used in downstream analyses. To compute clonality, Shannon entropy was normalized by the log of the number of unique productive sequences and then subtracted from one. Clones differing between time points or between blood and tumor were identified using Fisher's exact test with Benjamini-Hochberg correction, with an adjusted p below 0.01 applied as the threshold. Sourced from immuneACCESS, this table was stored by TCRdb with only in-frame sequences that have V and J called. A share of the clones is absent; for the studies checked, an unresolved V gene accounts for under half, and the remainder has no known explanation. That table is the source of V, J and clone size, and D and trimming were worked out from the DNA. This sample holds tens of thousands of clones; 90% were observed only once. Roughly 1.6% of the sample comes from the top ten.

The paper's findings and limits, for the study overall: Patients with durable benefit showed greater expansion of tumor-associated TCR clones in peripheral blood 3 weeks after starting treatment (n of about 20, p = 0.022). A pretreatment peripheral blood TCR clonality below the median was linked to improved progression-free and overall survival. Because the sample size was small (n ≈ 30) and many exploratory analyses were performed, the results are intended to be hypothesis-generating.

This clonotype was obtained from a man aged 60-69 years with urothelial cancer. Source: PBMCs, taken around atezolizumab (anti-PD-L1) treatment. The rearranged chain carries TRBV5-6 and TRBJ2-4; the D gene cannot be resolved reliably. In nucleotides, the sequence is TGTGCCAGCAGCTTAGTCGGAGCCAAAAACATTCAGTACTTC. Its protein is CASSLVGAKNIQYF.